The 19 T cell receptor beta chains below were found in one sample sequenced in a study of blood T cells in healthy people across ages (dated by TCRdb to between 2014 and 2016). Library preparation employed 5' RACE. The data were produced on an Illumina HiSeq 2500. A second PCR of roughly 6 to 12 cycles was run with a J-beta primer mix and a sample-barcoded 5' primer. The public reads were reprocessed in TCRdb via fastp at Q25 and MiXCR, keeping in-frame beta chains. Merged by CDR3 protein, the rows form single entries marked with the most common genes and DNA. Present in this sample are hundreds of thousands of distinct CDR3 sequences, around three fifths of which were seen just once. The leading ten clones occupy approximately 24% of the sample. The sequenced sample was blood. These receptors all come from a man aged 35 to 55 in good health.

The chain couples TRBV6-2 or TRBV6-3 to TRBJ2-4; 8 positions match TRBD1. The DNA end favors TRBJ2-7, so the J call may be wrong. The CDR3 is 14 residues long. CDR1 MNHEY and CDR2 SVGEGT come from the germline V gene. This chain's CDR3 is CASSYSTGADEQYF. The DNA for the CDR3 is TGTGCCAGCAGTTACTCGACAGGGGCGGACGAGCAGTACTTC.

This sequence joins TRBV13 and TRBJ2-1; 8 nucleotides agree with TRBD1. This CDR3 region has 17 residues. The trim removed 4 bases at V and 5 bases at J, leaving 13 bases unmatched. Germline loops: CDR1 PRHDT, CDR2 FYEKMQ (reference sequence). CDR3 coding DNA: TGTGCCAGCAGCTCTATGATCCGGGACAGGACCCACAATGAGCAGTTCTTC. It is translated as CASSSMIRDRTHNEQFF.

CDR3 sequence: CASSSRTGNYEQYF. In DNA form, the CDR3 reads TGTGCCAGCAGTTCGAGGACCGGAAACTACGAGCAGTACTTC. The genes are TRBV12-3 or TRBV12-4 and TRBJ2-5; D remains unclear. With the DNA end fitting TRBJ2-7 better, the J assignment may be wrong. The CDR3 is 14 amino acids.

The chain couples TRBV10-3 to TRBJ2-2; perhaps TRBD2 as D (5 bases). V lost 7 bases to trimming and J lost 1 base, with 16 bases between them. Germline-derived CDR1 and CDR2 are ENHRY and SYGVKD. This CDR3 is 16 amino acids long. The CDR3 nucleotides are TGTGCCATCATGGGTCCCCCTGCGGGGAACACCGGGGAGCTGTTTTTT. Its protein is CAIMGPPAGNTGELFF.

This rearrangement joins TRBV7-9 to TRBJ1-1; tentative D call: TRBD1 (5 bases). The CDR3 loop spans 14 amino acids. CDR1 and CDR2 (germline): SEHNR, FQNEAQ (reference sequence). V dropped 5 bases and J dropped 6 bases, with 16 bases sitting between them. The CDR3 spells CASSPEGTPAEAFF. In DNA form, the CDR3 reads TGTGCCAGCAGCCCGGAGGGGACGCCGGCTGAAGCTTTCTTT. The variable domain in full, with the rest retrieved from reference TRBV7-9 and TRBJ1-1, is DTGVSQNPRHKITKRGQNVTFRCDPISEHNRLYWYRQTLGQGPEFLTYFQNEAQLEKSRLLSDRFSAERPKGSFSTLEIQRTEQGDSAMYLCASSPEGTPAEAFFGQGTRLTVV.

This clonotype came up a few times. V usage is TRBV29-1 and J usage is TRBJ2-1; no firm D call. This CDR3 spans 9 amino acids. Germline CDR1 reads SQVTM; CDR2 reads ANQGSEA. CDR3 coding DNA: TGCACCCAGTACAATGAGCAGTTCTTC. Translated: CTQYNEQFF.

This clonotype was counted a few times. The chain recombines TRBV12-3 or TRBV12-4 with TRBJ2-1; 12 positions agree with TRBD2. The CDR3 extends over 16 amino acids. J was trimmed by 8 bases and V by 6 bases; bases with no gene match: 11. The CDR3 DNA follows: TGTGCCAGCAGCCCAGGAAAAAGACTAGCGGGAGATGAGCAGTTCTTC. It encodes CASSPGKRLAGDEQFF.

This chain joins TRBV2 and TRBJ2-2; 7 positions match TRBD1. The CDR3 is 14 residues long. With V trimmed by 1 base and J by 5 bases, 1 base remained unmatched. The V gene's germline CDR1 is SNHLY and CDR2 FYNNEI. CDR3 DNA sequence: TGTGCCAGCAGTGAAGTCAGGGGGACCGGGGAGCTGTTTTTT. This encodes CASSEVRGTGELFF.

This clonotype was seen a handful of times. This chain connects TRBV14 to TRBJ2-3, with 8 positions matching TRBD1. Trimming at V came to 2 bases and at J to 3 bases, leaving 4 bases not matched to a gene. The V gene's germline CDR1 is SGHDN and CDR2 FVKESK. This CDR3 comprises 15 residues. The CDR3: CASSQQTGVTDTQYF. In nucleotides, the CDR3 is TGTGCCAGCAGCCAACAGACAGGGGTGACAGATACGCAGTATTTT.

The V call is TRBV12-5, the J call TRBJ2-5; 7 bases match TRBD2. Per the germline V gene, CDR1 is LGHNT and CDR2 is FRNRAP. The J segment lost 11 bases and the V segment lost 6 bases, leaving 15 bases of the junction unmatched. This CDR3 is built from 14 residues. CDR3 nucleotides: TGTGCTAGTGGCCGGGGAGGGACCGGGCGTGAGCAGTACTTC. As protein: CASGRGGTGREQYF.

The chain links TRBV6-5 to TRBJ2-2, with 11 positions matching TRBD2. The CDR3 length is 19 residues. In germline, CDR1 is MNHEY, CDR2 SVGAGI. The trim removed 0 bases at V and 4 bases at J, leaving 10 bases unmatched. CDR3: CASSYSSASGRSITGELFF. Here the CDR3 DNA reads TGTGCCAGCAGTTACTCGTCTGCTAGCGGGAGGTCCATCACCGGGGAGCTGTTTTTT.

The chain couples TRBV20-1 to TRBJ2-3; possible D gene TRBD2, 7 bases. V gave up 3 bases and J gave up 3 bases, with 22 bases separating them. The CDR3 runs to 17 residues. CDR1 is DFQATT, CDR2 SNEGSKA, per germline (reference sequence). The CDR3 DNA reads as TGCAGTGCTAGTTTGGAGGGGGGGGCCCTACCAACAGATACGCAGTATTTT. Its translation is CSASLEGGALPTDTQYF.

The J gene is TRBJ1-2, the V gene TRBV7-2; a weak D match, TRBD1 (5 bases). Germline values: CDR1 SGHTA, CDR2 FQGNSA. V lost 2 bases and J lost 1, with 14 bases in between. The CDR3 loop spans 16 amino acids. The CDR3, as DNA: TGTGCCAGCAGCTTACGACAGCAGAACTTTAACTATGGCTACACCTTC. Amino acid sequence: CASSLRQQNFNYGYTF. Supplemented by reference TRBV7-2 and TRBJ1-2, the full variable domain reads GAGVSQSPSNKVTEKGKDVELRCDPISGHTALYWYRQSLGQGLEFLIYFQGNSAPDKSGLPSDRFSAERTGGSVSTLTIQRTQQEDSAVYLCASSLRQQNFNYGYTFGSGTRLTVV.

This CDR3 is CSAGTVGDEQFF. In DNA, the CDR3 is TGCAGTGCGGGGACCGTGGGCGATGAGCAGTTCTTC. The V gene is TRBV20-1, the J gene TRBJ2-1; D might be TRBD1 or TRBD2, each matching 5 bases. Between the trimmed V and J ends, which lost 6 bases and 8 bases, there was a span of 14 bases. The germline V gene has CDR1 DFQATT and CDR2 SNEGSKA (reference sequence). The CDR3 consists of 12 residues.

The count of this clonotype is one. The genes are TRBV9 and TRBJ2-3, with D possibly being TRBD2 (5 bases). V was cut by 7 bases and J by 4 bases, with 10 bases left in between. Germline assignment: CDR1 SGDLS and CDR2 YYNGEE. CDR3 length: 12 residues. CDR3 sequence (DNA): TGTGCCAGCGAGGGTTACTCAGATACGCAGTATTTT. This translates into CASEGYSDTQYF.

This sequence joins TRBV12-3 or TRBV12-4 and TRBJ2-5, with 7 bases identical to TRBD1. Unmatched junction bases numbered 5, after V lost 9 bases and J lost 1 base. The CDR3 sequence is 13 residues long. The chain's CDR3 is CASNRQGQETQYF. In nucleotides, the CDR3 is TGTGCCAGTAATCGACAGGGCCAAGAGACCCAGTACTTC.

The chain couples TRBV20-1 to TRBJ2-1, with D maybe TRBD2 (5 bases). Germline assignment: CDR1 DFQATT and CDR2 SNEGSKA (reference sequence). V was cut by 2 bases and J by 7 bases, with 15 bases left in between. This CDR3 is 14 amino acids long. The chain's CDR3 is CSARRLSDLNEQFF. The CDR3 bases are TGCAGTGCTAGAAGGCTTAGCGACCTGAATGAGCAGTTCTTC.

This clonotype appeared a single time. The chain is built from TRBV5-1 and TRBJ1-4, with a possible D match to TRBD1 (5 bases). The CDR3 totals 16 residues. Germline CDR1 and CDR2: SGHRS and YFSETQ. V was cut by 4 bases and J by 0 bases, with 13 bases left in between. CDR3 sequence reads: CASSRRTPATNEKLFF. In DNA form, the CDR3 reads TGCGCCAGCAGCCGACGGACACCCGCAACTAATGAAAAACTGTTTTTT.

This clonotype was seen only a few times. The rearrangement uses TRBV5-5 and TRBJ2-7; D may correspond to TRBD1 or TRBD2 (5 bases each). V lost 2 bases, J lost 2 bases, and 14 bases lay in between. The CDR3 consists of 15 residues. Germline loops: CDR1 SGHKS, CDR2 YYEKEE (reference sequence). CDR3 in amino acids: CASSFGTLGAYEQYF. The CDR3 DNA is TGTGCCAGCAGCTTCGGAACCCTGGGGGCCTACGAGCAGTACTTC.